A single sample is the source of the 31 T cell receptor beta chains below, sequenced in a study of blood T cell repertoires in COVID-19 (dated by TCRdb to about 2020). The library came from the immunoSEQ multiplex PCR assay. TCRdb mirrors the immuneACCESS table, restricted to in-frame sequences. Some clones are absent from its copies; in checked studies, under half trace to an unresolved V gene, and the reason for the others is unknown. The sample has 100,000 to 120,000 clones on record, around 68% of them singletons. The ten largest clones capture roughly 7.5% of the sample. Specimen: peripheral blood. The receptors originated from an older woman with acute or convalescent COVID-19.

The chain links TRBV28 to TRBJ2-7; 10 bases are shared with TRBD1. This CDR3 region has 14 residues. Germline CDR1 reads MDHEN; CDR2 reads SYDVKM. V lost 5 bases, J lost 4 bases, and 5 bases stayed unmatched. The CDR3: CASSPTGGSYEQYF. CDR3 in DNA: TGTGCCAGCAGTCCGACAGGGGGCAGTTACGAGCAGTACTTC.

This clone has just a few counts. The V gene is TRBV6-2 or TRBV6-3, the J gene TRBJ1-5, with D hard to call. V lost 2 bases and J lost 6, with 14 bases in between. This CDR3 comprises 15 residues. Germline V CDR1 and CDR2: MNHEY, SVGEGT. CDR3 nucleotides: TGTGCCAGCAGTTACAAAGGGAGACTAGGTCAGCCCCAGCATTTT. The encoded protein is CASSYKGRLGQPQHF.

Written as DNA, the CDR3 is TGTGCCAGCAGTTATCTTACAGATAATGAAAAACTGTTTTTT. This sequence encodes CASSYLTDNEKLFF. The chain employs TRBV6-6 and TRBJ1-4; D remains ambiguous. CDR3 length: 14 residues. The V end lost 3 bases, the J end lost 4 bases, and 9 bases lay between the germline ends. The germline V gene encodes CDR1 MNHNY and CDR2 SVGAGI (reference sequence).

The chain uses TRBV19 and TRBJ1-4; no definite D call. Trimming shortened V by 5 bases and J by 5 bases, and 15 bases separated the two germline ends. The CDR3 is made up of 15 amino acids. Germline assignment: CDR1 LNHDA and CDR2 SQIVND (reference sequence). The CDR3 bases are TGTGCCAGTAGTCCCGGAGGGAAAAAGAATGAAAAACTGTTTTTT. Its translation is CASSPGGKKNEKLFF.

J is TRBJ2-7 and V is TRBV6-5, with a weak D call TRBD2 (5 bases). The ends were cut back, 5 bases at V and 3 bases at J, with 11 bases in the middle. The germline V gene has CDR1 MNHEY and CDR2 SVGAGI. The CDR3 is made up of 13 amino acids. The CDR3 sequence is CASSLQAGYEQYF. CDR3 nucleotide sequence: TGTGCCAGCAGTCTCCAGGCGGGCTACGAGCAGTACTTC.

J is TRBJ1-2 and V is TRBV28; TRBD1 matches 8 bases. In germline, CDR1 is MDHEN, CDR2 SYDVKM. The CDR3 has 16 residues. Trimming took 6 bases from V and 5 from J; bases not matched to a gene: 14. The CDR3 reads CASRGPGTGPSYGYTF. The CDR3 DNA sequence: TGTGCCAGCAGGGGTCCCGGGACAGGTCCTAGTTATGGCTACACCTTC.

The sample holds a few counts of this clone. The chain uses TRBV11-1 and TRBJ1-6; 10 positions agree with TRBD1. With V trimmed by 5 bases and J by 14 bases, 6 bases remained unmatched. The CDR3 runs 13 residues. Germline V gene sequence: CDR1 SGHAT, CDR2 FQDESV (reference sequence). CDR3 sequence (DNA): TGTGCCAGCAGCCAGAAAGGGACAGGGGCCCTCCACTTT. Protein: CASSQKGTGALHF.

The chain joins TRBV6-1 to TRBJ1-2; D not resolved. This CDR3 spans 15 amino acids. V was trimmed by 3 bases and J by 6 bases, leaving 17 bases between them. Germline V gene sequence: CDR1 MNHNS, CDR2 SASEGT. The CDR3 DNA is TGTGCCAGCAGTGATCCTCCGAATGGTGCGAATGGCTACACCTTC. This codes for CASSDPPNGANGYTF.

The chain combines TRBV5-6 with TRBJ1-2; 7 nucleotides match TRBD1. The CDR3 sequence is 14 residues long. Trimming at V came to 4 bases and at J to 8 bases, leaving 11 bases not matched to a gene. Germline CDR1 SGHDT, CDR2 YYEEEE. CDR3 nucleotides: TGTGCCAGCAGCATCCCTAGGGGGCATGGAGGCTACACCTTC. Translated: CASSIPRGHGGYTF.

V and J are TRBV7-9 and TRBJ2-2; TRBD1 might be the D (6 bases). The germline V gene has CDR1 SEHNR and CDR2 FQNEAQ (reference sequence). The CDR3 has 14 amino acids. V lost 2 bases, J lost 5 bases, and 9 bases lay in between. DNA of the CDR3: TGTGCCAGCAGCTTACAGGGGCCGACCGGGGAGCTGTTTTTT. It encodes CASSLQGPTGELFF.

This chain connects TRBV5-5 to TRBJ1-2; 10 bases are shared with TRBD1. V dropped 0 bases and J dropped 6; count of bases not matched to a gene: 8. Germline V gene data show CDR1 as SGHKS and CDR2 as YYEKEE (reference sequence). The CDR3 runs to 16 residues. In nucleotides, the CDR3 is TGTGCCAGCAGCTTGGATCCGGGACAGGGGTTTCATGGCTACACCTTC. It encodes CASSLDPGQGFHGYTF.

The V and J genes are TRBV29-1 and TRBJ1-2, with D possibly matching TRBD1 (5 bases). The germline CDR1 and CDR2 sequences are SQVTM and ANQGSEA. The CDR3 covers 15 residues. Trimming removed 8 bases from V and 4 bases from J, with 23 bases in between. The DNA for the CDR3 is TGCAGCTCTTGGGCAGGGTCGGGGGACTCCTATGGCTACACCTTC. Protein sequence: CSSWAGSGDSYGYTF.

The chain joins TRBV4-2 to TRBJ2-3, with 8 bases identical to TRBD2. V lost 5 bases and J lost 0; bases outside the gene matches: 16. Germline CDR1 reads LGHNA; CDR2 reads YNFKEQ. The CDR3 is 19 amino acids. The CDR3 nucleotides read TGTGCCAGCAGCACCGGCCGGGGGGGTAGCTCCTGGAGCACAGATACGCAGTATTTT. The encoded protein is CASSTGRGGSSWSTDTQYF.

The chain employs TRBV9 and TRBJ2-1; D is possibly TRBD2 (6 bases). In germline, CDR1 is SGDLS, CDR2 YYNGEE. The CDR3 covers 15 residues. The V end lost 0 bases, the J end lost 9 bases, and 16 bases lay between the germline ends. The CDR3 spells CASSVEGTWGSEQFF. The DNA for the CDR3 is TGTGCCAGCAGCGTAGAGGGGACTTGGGGGAGTGAGCAGTTCTTC.

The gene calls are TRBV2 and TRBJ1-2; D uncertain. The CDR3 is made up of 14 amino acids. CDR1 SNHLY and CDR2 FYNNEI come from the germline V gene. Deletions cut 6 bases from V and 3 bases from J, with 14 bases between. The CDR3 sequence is CASRTTSYYYGYTF. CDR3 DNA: TGTGCCAGCAGGACGACTTCTTACTACTATGGCTACACCTTC.

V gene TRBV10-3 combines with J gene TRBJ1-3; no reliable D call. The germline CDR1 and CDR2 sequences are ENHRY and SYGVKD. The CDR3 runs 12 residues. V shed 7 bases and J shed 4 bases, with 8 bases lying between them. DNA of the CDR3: TGTGCCATCAACCCGGGAGGAAACACCATATATTTT. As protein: CAINPGGNTIYF.

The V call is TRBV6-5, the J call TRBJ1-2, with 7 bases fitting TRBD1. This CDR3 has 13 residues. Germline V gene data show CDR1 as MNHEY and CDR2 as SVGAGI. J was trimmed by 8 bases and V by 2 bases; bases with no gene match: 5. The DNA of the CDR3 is TGTGCCAGCAGTTACCCAGGGGGGAAGGGCTACACCTTC. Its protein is CASSYPGGKGYTF.

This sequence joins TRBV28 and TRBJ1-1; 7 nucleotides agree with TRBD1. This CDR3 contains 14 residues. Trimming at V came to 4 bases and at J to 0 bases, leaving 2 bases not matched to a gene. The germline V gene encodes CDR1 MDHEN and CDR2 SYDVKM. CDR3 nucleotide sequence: TGTGCCAGCAGTTCACAGGGGTTGAACACTGAAGCTTTCTTT. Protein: CASSSQGLNTEAFF. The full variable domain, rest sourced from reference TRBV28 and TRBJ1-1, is DVKVTQSSRYLVKRTGEKVFLECVQDMDHENMFWYRQDPGLGLRLIYFSYDVKMKEKGDIPEGYSVSREKKERFSLILESASTNQTSMYLCASSSQGLNTEAFFGQGTRLTVV.

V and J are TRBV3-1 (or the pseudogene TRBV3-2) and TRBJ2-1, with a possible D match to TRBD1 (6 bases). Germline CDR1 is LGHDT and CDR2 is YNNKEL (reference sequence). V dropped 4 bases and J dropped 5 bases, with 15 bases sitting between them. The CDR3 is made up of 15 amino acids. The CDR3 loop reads CASSLQGNLNNEQFF. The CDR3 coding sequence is TGTGCCAGCAGCCTACAGGGTAATCTAAACAATGAGCAGTTCTTC.

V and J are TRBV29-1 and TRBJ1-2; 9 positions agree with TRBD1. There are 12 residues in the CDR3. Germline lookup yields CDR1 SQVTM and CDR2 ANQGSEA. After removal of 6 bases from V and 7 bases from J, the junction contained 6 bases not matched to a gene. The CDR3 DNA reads TGCAGCGTGGCCGGGACAGGGTCTGGCTACACCTTC. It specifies CSVAGTGSGYTF.

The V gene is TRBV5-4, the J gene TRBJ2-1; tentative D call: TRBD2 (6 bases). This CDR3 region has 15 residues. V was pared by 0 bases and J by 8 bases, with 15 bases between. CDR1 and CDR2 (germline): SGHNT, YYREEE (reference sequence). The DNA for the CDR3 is TGTGCCAGCAGCTTGGGTCACGGGACTGCCCATGAGCAGTTCTTC. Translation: CASSLGHGTAHEQFF.

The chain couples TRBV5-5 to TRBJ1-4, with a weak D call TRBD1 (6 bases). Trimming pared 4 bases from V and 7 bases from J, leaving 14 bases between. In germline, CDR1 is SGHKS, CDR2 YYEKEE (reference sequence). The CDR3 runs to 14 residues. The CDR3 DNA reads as TGTGCCAGCAGCCCCCGGAACAGGGCTGAAAAACTGTTTTTT. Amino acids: CASSPRNRAEKLFF.

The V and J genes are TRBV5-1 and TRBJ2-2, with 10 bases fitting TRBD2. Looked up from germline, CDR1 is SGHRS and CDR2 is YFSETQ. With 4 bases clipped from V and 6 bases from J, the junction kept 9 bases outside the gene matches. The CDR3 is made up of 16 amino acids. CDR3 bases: TGCGCCAGCAGCCAAACCGGGACTAGCGTCGCCGGGGAGCTGTTTTTT. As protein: CASSQTGTSVAGELFF.

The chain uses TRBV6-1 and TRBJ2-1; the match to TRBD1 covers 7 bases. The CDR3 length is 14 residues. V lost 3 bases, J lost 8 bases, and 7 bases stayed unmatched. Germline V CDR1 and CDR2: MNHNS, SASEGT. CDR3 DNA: TGTGCCAGCAGTGAGACCCCGACAGGGTATGAGCAGTTCTTC. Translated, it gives CASSETPTGYEQFF.

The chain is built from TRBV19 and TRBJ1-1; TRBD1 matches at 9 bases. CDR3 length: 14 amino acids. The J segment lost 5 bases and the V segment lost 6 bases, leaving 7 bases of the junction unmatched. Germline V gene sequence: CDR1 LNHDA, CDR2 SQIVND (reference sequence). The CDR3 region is CASRGTGFRTEAFF. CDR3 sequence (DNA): TGTGCCAGTAGGGGGACAGGGTTTAGGACTGAAGCTTTCTTT.

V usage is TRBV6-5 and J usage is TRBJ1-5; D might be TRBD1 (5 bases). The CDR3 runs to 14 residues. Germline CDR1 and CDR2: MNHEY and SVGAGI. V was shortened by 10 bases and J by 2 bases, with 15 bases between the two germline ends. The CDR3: CAISNQGGNQPQHF. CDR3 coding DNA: TGTGCCATTTCCAATCAAGGGGGCAATCAGCCCCAGCATTTT.

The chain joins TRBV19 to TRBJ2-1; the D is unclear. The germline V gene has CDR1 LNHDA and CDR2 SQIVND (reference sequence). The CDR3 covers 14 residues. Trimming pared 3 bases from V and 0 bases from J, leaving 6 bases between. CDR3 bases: TGTGCCAGTAGTATCCGCGACTCCTACAATGAGCAGTTCTTC. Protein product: CASSIRDSYNEQFF.

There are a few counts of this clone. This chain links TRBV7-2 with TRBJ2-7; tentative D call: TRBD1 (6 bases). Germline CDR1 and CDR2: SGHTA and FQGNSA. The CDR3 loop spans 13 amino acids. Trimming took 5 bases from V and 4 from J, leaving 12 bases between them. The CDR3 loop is CASSVRGSYEQYF. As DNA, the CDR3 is TGTGCCAGCAGCGTCAGGGGTTCGTACGAGCAGTACTTC.

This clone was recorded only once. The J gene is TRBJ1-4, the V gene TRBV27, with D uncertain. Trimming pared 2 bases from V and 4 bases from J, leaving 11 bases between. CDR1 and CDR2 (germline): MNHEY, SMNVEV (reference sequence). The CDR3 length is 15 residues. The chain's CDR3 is CASSLERAGNEKLFF. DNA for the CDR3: TGTGCCAGCAGTTTAGAACGGGCGGGTAATGAAAAACTGTTTTTT.

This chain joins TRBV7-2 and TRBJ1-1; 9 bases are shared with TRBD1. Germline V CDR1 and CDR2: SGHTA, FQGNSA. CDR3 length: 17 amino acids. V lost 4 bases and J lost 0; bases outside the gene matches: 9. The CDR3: CASSSPTGGGMNTEAFF. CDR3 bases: TGTGCCAGCAGCTCTCCGACAGGGGGTGGTATGAACACTGAAGCTTTCTTT.

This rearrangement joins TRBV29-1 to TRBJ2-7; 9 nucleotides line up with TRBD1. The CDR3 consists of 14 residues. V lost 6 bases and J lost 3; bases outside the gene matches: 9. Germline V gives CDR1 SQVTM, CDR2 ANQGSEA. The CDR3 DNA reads TGCAGCGTCCTGACCGGGACAGGGATCTACGAGCAGTACTTC. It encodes CSVLTGTGIYEQYF.